This TCR beta chain was retrieved from a study of identical twins. Findings of the study overall: Invariant MAIT and iNKT cells are populations that could partly confound zero-insertion analyses. Fewer insertions marked abundant cord blood beta clonotypes; young adult naive trended weakly, memory not at all. Twin pairs' shared out-of-frame alpha sequences were enriched in low generation probability.

The germline gives CDR1 MNHEY, CDR2 SMNVEV (reference sequence). The CDR3 is 14 residues long. The V end was cut by 2 bases, the J end by 6 bases, with 13 bases between. Only a few counts were recorded for this clonotype. Its matching antigen is unknown. Template switching, a step in the protocol, added a universal primer site, and cDNA carried unique molecular identifiers. TCRdb independently ran MiXCR on the 5' RACE reads; one entry per CDR3 protein. Altogether 1.5 million to 2 million distinct CDR3 sequences are present, less than 35% being singletons, with the ten largest covering about 0.25%. The sequence was collected from a newborn girl in good health. Sequenced: cord blood. The chain employs TRBV27 and TRBJ1-2; the D gene is possibly TRBD1 (6 bases). The CDR3 is CASSLAGARNGYTF. In DNA form, the CDR3 reads TGTGCCAGCAGTTTAGCGGGGGCGCGGAATGGCTACACCTTC.